The 11 T cell receptor beta chains below come from one sample, sequenced in a study of shared clonotypes between healthy human individuals. Sequenced by immunoSEQ multiplex PCR; TCRdb stores in-frame clones only, minus some. The sample includes 550,000 to 850,000 clones, about 74% of them seen just once. Material: memory CD4+ T cells sorted from blood. Subset meaning: CD45RA-negative fraction. These receptor sequences come from a woman aged 30 to 39 in good health.

V and J are TRBV6-5 and TRBJ2-5; a possible D gene is TRBD2 (6 bases). This CDR3 contains 14 residues. Trimming took off 6 bases at V and 5 bases at J, with 16 bases between the two ends. Germline-derived CDR1 and CDR2 are MNHEY and SVGAGI. The CDR3 DNA reads TGTGCCAGCAGACCCCGGTGGAGGGAGGAGACCCAGTACTTC. It codes for CASRPRWREETQYF.

CDR3 DNA: TGCGCCAGCAGCGTGGGAAACGACGGCGGTAGGGGGAGATTAGCCAAAAACATTCAGTACTTC. Residues: CASSVGNDGGRGRLAKNIQYF. J is TRBJ2-4 and V is TRBV5-1, with D perhaps TRBD1 (6 bases). Trimming removed 4 bases at V and 0 bases at J, with 29 bases between. The germline gives CDR1 SGHRS, CDR2 YFSETQ. The length of the CDR3 is 21 residues.

Here the CDR3 reads CASSEVTGELFF. The CDR3 nucleotides read TGTGCCAGCAGCGAAGTAACCGGGGAGCTGTTTTTT. The J gene is TRBJ2-2, the V gene TRBV7-9; D is ambiguous. Trimming pared 5 bases from V and 5 bases from J, leaving 6 bases between. Germline V gene data show CDR1 as SEHNR and CDR2 as FQNEAQ (reference sequence). This CDR3 has 12 amino acids. The variable domain in full, completed from reference TRBV7-9 and TRBJ2-2, reads DTGVSQNPRHKITKRGQNVTFRCDPISEHNRLYWYRQTLGQGPEFLTYFQNEAQLEKSRLLSDRFSAERPKGSFSTLEIQRTEQGDSAMYLCASSEVTGELFFGEGSRLTVL.

The V and J genes are TRBV4-1 and TRBJ2-7; no definite D call. CDR3 size: 15 residues. Trimming shortened V by 0 bases and J by 3 bases, and 12 bases separated the two germline ends. Germline V gene sequence: CDR1 MGHRA, CDR2 YSYEKL. CDR3 residues: CASSQDVLLDYEQYF. CDR3 DNA: TGCGCCAGCAGCCAAGATGTACTCTTGGACTACGAGCAGTACTTC.

This chain connects TRBV5-8 to TRBJ2-4, with D perhaps being TRBD1 or TRBD2 (7 bases each). Germline loops: CDR1 SGHTS, CDR2 YDEGEE. The CDR3 consists of 15 residues. V was cut by 4 bases and J by 8 bases, with 19 bases left in between. CDR3 sequence: CASSLGEGALDIQYF. The CDR3 nucleotides are TGTGCCAGCAGCCTGGGGGAGGGGGCTCTAGACATTCAGTACTTC.

This chain uses TRBV2 with TRBJ1-5, with D possibly matching TRBD1 (5 bases). V lost 0 bases, J lost 3 bases, and 9 bases lay in between. Germline V lookup: CDR1 SNHLY, CDR2 FYNNEI. CDR3 length: 15 residues. CDR3 in amino acids: CASSEAGGANQPQHF. DNA for the CDR3: TGTGCCAGCAGTGAAGCAGGCGGGGCCAATCAGCCCCAGCATTTT.

The J gene is TRBJ1-2, the V gene TRBV7-9; TRBD1 might be the D (6 bases). V gave up 0 bases and J gave up 7 bases, with 15 bases separating them. The CDR3 consists of 15 residues. The germline gives CDR1 SEHNR, CDR2 FQNEAQ (reference sequence). The CDR3 DNA follows: TGTGCCAGCAGCTTAGCGGGGGCGCAGGGACGTGGCTACACCTTC. Its protein product is CASSLAGAQGRGYTF. Together with reference TRBV7-9 and TRBJ1-2, the CDR3 gives the full variable domain: DTGVSQNPRHKITKRGQNVTFRCDPISEHNRLYWYRQTLGQGPEFLTYFQNEAQLEKSRLLSDRFSAERPKGSFSTLEIQRTEQGDSAMYLCASSLAGAQGRGYTFGSGTRLTVV.

In this sample, this clone turned up a few times. V gene TRBV5-8 combines with J gene TRBJ1-1; D unresolved. The CDR3 is 12 residues long. V was clipped by 7 bases and J by 3 bases, with 10 bases between them. Germline CDR1 and CDR2: SGHTS and YDEGEE. The CDR3, as DNA: TGTGCCAGCTTAACAGTGGACACTGAAGCTTTCTTT. Translated: CASLTVDTEAFF.

This clone showed up many times. This chain uses TRBV7-9 with TRBJ1-1, with D uncertain. The germline gives CDR1 SEHNR, CDR2 FQNEAQ (reference sequence). The CDR3 contains 15 residues. Trimming pared 2 bases from V and 4 bases from J, leaving 14 bases between. The CDR3 DNA follows: TGTGCCAGCAGCTTAAACCGTCTGGGCTTCACTGAAGCTTTCTTT. Translating it yields CASSLNRLGFTEAFF.

This clone is a singleton in its sample. The chain uses TRBV5-1 and TRBJ1-2, with no clear D. Deletions cut 5 bases from V and 4 bases from J, with 12 bases between. Germline values: CDR1 SGHRS, CDR2 YFSETQ. This CDR3 is 13 amino acids long. As DNA, the CDR3 is TGCGCCAGCAGTTTATACAGACCCTATGGCTACACCTTC. Protein sequence: CASSLYRPYGYTF. The full variable domain, with the rest looked up from reference TRBV5-1 and TRBJ1-2, is KAGVTQTPRYLIKTRGQQVTLSCSPISGHRSVSWYQQTPGQGLQFLFEYFSETQRNKGNFPGRFSGRQFSNSRSEMNVSTLELGDSALYLCASSLYRPYGYTFGSGTRLTVV.

The chain is built from TRBV4-1 and TRBJ1-1, with 9 bases aligning to TRBD1. The CDR3 is made up of 14 amino acids. J was trimmed by 2 bases and V by 6 bases; bases with no gene match: 4. The germline V gene has CDR1 MGHRA and CDR2 YSYEKL. The CDR3 nucleotides read TGCGCCAGCAGACAGGGGGCAAGAAACACTGAAGCTTTCTTT. Its translation: CASRQGARNTEAFF.